The clone carrying this T cell receptor beta chain was detected a few times. Its antigen is unknown. The data originate from a study of blood T cells in healthy people across ages. Whole-study results and caveats: Diversity estimates drawn from one million T cells were deemed underestimates.

Staff drew around 10 milliliters of peripheral blood from each donor. The authors ran a second PCR of roughly 6 to 12 cycles using a sample-barcoded 5' primer and a J-beta primer mix. TCRdb ran MiXCR on the 5' RACE reads and lists one entry per CDR3 protein. The top ten hold around a third of the sample, which has roughly 700,000 distinct CDR3 sequences, around 48% seen once. This sequence was found in a woman aged 55 to 70 in good health. Sequenced input: blood.

The CDR3 region has the DNA TGTGCCAGCAGCCAAGTTTGGGGGGAGACCCAGTACTTC. Amino acids: CASSQVWGETQYF. The V and J genes are TRBV3-1 and TRBJ2-5, with D perhaps assigned TRBD1 or TRBD2 (5 bases each). V gave up 1 base and J gave up 5 bases, with 8 bases separating them. This CDR3 is built from 13 residues. Germline CDR1 is LGHDT and CDR2 is YNNKEL (reference sequence).